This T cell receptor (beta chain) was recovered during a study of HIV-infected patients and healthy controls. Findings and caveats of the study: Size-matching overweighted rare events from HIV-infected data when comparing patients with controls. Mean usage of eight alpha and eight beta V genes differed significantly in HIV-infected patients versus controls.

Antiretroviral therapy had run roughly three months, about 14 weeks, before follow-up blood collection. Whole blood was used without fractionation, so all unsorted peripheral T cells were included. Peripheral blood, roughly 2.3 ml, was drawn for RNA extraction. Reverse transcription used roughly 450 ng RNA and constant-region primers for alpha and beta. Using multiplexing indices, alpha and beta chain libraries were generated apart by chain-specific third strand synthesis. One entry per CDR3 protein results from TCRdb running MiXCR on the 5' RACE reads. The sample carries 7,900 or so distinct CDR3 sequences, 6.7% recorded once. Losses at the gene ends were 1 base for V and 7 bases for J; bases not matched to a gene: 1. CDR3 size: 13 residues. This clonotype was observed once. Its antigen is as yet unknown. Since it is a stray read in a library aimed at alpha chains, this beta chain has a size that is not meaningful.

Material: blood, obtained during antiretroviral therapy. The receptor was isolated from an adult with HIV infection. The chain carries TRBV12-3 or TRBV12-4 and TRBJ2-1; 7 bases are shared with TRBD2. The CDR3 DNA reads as TGTGCCAGCAGTTTAGGCGGGGGTAATGAGCAGTTCTTC. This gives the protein CASSLGGGNEQFF.